The 13 T cell receptor beta chains listed next were all sequenced from one sample in a study of blood T cells in healthy people across ages. Together with a sample-barcoded 5' primer, a J-beta primer mix was included in a second PCR lasting about 7 to 11 cycles. Each CDR3 protein gets one entry after TCRdb re-called the 5' RACE reads with MiXCR. The table has some 640,000 distinct CDR3 sequences, around 48% seen once. Sequencing used blood. All receptors derive from a woman aged 55 to 70 in good health.

The chain links TRBV14 to TRBJ1-4; TRBD1 matches at 7 bases. The CDR3 length is 16 residues. The V segment lost 4 bases and the J segment 8 bases; nucleotides outside the gene matches: 13. The germline gives CDR1 SGHDN, CDR2 FVKESK. CDR3 sequence: CASSRFEGAYQEKLFF. In DNA, the CDR3 is TGTGCCAGCAGCCGTTTTGAGGGGGCTTATCAGGAAAAACTGTTTTTT.

This chain joins TRBV11-3 and TRBJ2-5; 8 bases agree with TRBD1. Germline loops: CDR1 SGHNT, CDR2 YENEEA. This CDR3 region has 15 residues. The ends lost 6 bases at V and 2 bases at J; junction bases unmatched: 8. CDR3 sequence (DNA): TGTGCCAGCAGTCGGGGACAGGCGTTACAAGAGACCCAGTACTTC. This translates into CASSRGQALQETQYF.

The rearrangement links TRBV4-3 to TRBJ1-5; no reliable D call. CDR3 length: 14 residues. The germline gives CDR1 LGHNA, CDR2 YSLEER. The V gene lost 1 base and the J gene lost 5 bases, with 9 bases spanning the gap. CDR3 region: CASSQGLGYQPQHF. The DNA for the CDR3 is TGCGCCAGCAGCCAAGGGTTGGGTTATCAGCCCCAGCATTTT.

The chain employs TRBV7-8 and TRBJ2-1; 8 bases match TRBD2. The end of the DNA fits TRBJ2-7 better, so the J call may be wrong. From germline, CDR1 is SGHVS and CDR2 FQNEAQ. The CDR3 contains 13 residues. The CDR3 nucleotides are TGTGCCAGCAGCGGACTAGCTCAAAATGAGCAGTACTTC. It translates to CASSGLAQNEQYF.

The table lists this clonotype with many counts. The chain combines TRBV6-2 or TRBV6-3 with TRBJ2-7, with 9 bases matching TRBD1. Germline loops: CDR1 MNHEY, CDR2 SVGEGT. V lost 6 bases to trimming and J lost 1 base; unmatched junction nucleotides: 4. The CDR3 totals 14 residues. CDR3 nucleotides: TGTGCCAGCAGGAGGACAGGGGCGTCCTACGAGCAGTACTTC. Translating gives CASRRTGASYEQYF.

The rearrangement joins TRBV24-1 to TRBJ2-5, with TRBD1 as a possible D gene (6 bases). The assigned J gene may be wrong: the sequence end matches TRBJ2-7 better. From germline, CDR1 is KGHDR and CDR2 SFDVKD. The CDR3 spans 14 residues. In DNA form, the CDR3 reads TGTGCCACCAGTGAGGCCGGGACAAGCGGCGAGCAGTACTTC. Translation: CATSEAGTSGEQYF.

J is TRBJ1-1 and V is TRBV4-2; D is ambiguous. CDR1 is LGHNA, CDR2 YNFKEQ, per germline. Deletions cut 0 bases from V and 4 bases from J, with 15 bases between. The CDR3 spans 16 residues. CDR3 sequence reads: CASSQEWAGTGTEAFF. CDR3 bases: TGTGCCAGCAGCCAAGAATGGGCGGGAACCGGCACTGAAGCTTTCTTT.

The V and J genes are TRBV15 and TRBJ2-1; 7 bases fit TRBD1. The CDR3 consists of 14 residues. V shed 3 bases, J shed 3 bases, and the junction held 2 bases outside the gene matches. Germline CDR1 is LNHNV and CDR2 is YYDKDF (reference sequence). This chain's CDR3 is CATSRDRYYNEQFF. The CDR3 coding sequence is TGTGCCACCAGCAGGGACAGGTACTACAATGAGCAGTTCTTC. The variable domain in full, completed from reference TRBV15 and TRBJ2-1, reads DAMVIQNPRYQVTQFGKPVTLSCSQTLNHNVMYWYQQKSSQAPKLLFHYYDKDFNNEADTPDNFQSRRPNTSFCFLDIRSPGLGDTAMYLCATSRDRYYNEQFFGPGTRLTVL.

The chain combines TRBV20-1 with TRBJ2-7; D is possibly TRBD2 (5 bases). This CDR3 is built from 12 residues. Trimming cost V 1 base and J 7 bases, with 11 bases left between them. In germline, CDR1 is DFQATT, CDR2 SNEGSKA (reference sequence). The CDR3 bases are TGCAGTGCTAGAGCAACCGAGCGGGAGCAGTACTTC. Protein product: CSARATEREQYF.

The chain recombines TRBV28 with TRBJ2-2, with 7 bases matching TRBD2. J was trimmed by 0 bases and V by 3 bases; bases with no gene match: 4. Germline CDR1 is MDHEN and CDR2 is SYDVKM. The CDR3 contains 16 residues. As DNA, the CDR3 is TGTGCCAGCAGTTTGTGGGGGACTACGAACACCGGGGAGCTGTTTTTT. This translates into CASSLWGTTNTGELFF.

V gene TRBV7-9 combines with J gene TRBJ1-6, with 12 bases aligning to TRBD1. CDR1 SEHNR and CDR2 FQNEAQ come from the germline V gene (reference sequence). This CDR3 region has 17 residues. J gave up 9 bases and V 3 bases, and 9 bases lay outside the gene matches. CDR3: CASSFSGTGGVGSPLHF. The CDR3 DNA reads as TGTGCCAGCAGCTTCTCCGGGACAGGGGGCGTGGGTTCACCCCTCCACTTT.

The CDR3 loop reads CASSVGSGRASEQYF. The DNA of the CDR3 is TGTGCCAGCAGCGTAGGTAGCGGGAGGGCTTCCGAGCAGTACTTC. This chain connects TRBV9 to TRBJ2-7, with 11 bases matching TRBD2. Germline trimming cut 0 bases from V and 6 bases from J; bases unmatched to any gene: 5. The CDR3 is 15 residues long. Germline V gene data show CDR1 as SGDLS and CDR2 as YYNGEE.

This clonotype was observed once. V and J are TRBV28 and TRBJ2-7; 9 bases fit TRBD1. The V gene's germline CDR1 is MDHEN and CDR2 SYDVKM. The CDR3 is 14 residues long. V was clipped by 11 bases and J by 2 bases; unmatched bases: 10. CDR3 sequence reads: CAGTKTGGTYEQYF. CDR3 DNA sequence: TGTGCCGGCACCAAGACAGGGGGAACCTACGAGCAGTACTTC.